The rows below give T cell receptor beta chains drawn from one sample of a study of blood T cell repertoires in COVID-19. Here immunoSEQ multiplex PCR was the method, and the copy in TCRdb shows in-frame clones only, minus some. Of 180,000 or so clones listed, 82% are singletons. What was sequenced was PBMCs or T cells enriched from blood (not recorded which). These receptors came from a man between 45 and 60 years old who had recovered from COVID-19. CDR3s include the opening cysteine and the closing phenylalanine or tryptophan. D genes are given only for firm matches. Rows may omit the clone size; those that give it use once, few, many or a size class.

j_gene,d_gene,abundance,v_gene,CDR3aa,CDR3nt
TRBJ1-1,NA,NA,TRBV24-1,CATSRTGNTEAFF,TGTGCCACCAGCCGTACAGGAAACACTGAAGCTTTCTTT
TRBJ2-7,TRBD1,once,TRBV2,CASRMVGTVLPYEQYF,TGTGCCAGCAGAATGGTCGGGACAGTCCTCCCCTACGAGCAGTACTTC
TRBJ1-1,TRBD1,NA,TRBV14,CASSIGGPGGRAFF,TGTGCCAGCAGCATCGGGGGCCCAGGGGGTCGCGCTTTCTTT
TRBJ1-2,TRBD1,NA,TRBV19,CASIGQGNYGYTF,TGTGCCAGTATCGGACAGGGGAACTATGGCTACACCTTC
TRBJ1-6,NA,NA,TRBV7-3,CASSPAQPGHHSPLHF,TGTGCCAGCAGCCCAGCCCAGCCGGGACATCATTCACCCCTCCACTTT
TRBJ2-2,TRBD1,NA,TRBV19,CASRDSYLAGELFF,TGTGCCAGCCGGGACAGTTACCTTGCCGGGGAGCTGTTTTTT
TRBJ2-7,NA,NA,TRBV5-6,CASSWSSSYEQYF,TGTGCCAGCAGCTGGAGCAGCTCCTACGAGCAGTACTTC
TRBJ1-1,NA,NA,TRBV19,CASSLRGTEAFF,TGTGCCAGTAGTCTCAGGGGCACTGAAGCTTTCTTT
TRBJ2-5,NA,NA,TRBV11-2,CASSLVVGGHLGGTQYF,TGTGCCAGCAGCTTAGTGGTAGGAGGGCATCTTGGGGGGACCCAGTACTTC
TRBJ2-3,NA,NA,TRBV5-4,CASSLGVSTDTQYF,TGTGCCAGCAGCTTGGGAGTAAGCACAGATACGCAGTATTTT
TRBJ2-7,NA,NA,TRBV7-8,CASSPILQGHEQYF,TGTGCCAGCAGCCCCATCTTACAGGGTCACGAGCAGTACTTC
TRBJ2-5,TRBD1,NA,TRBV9,CASSETGGPETQYF,TGTGCCAGCAGCGAGACAGGGGGACCAGAGACCCAGTACTTC
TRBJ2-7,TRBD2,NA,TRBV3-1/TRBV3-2,CASSQEGGDEQYF,TGTGCCAGCAGCCAAGAGGGAGGGGACGAGCAGTACTTC
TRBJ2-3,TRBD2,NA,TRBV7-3,CASRPTSGGTDTQYF,TGTGCCAGCAGACCGACTAGCGGGGGCACAGATACGCAGTATTTT
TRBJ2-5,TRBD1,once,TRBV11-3,CASSGGQGQETQYF,TGTGCCAGCAGCGGGGGACAGGGCCAAGAGACCCAGTACTTC
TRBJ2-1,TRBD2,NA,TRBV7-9,CASSETSGSLNEQFF,TGTGCCAGCAGCGAAACTAGCGGGAGTCTCAATGAGCAGTTCTTC
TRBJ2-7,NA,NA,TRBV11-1,CASSLEGWKQSF,TGTGCCAGCAGCTTAGAGGGGTGGAAACAAAGCTTC
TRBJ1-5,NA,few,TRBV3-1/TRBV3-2,CASSQTAQGPQHF,TGTGCCAGCAGCCAAACGGCACAGGGGCCCCAGCATTTT
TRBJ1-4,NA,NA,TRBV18,CASSPLKSNEKLFF,TGTGCCAGCTCACCCCTAAAATCCAACGAAAAACTGTTTTTT
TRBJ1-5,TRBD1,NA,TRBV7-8,CASSRGGQGIPNQPQHF,TGTGCCAGCAGCCGCGGGGGACAGGGTATACCCAATCAGCCCCAGCATTTT
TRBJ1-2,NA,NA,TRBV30,CAWKRRGTGSYGYTF,TGTGCCTGGAAACGCCGGGGAACAGGGAGCTATGGCTACACCTTC
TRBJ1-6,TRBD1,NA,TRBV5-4,CASSFSGGLNSPLHF,TGTGCCAGCAGCTTTTCAGGGGGGCTGAATTCACCCCTCCACTTT
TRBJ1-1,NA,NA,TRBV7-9,CASSTPAGARAEAFF,TGTGCCAGCAGCACCCCTGCAGGGGCGAGGGCTGAAGCTTTCTTT
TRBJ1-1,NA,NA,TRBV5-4,CASSFGSRLNTEAFF,TGTGCCAGCAGCTTCGGATCTAGGTTGAACACTGAAGCTTTCTTT
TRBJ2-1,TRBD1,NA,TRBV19,CASTPIGQGFRNEQFF,TGTGCCAGTACTCCCATTGGACAGGGGTTTCGCAATGAGCAGTTCTTC
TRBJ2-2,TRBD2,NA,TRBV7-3,CASSPTAGGPLTGELFF,TGTGCCAGCAGTCCAACAGCGGGAGGGCCGTTGACCGGGGAGCTGTTTTTT
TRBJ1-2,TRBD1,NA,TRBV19,CASSNRQGPPGYGYTF,TGTGCCAGTAGTAACCGACAGGGACCCCCTGGATATGGCTACACCTTC
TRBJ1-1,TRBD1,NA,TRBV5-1,CASSFSTGMNTEAFF,TGCGCCAGCAGCTTCTCGACAGGGATGAACACTGAAGCTTTCTTT
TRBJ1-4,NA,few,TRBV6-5,CASSYRNSGEKLFF,TGTGCCAGCAGTTACAGAAACTCGGGGGAAAAACTGTTTTTT
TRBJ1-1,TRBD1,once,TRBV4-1,CASSQALGQTPVDTEAFF,TGCGCCAGCAGCCAAGCTCTGGGACAGACCCCCGTGGACACTGAAGCTTTCTTT
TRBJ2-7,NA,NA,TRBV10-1,CASSESKDTGVSSSYEQYF,TGCGCCAGCAGTGAGTCGAAGGACACCGGCGTGTCGAGCTCCTACGAGCAGTACTTC